These T cell receptor beta chains were read from a single sample in a study of OX40 agonist ivuxolimab in advanced cancers. The protocol was immunoSEQ multiplex PCR, while the TCRdb copy is restricted to in-frame clones and leaves out a portion. The sample lists tens of thousands of clones; approximately 85% were seen once. The sequences come from CD4+ or CD8+ T cells sorted from blood, collected in a trial of the OX40 agonist ivuxolimab. The receptors were gathered from an adult with an advanced solid tumor such as melanoma, head and neck, liver or kidney cancer. Each CDR3 is given with its conserved first and last residue. A D gene is named only where the DNA matches it firmly. Expanded clones get a size class; other rows say once, few or many, or leave the size out.

d_gene	abundance	v_gene	j_gene	CDR3nt	CDR3aa
TRBD1	-	TRBV5-1	TRBJ1-3	TGCGCCAGCAGCCTTCGCCGACAGGGGGCCAGCTCTGGAAACACCATATATTTT	CASSLRRQGASSGNTIYF
-	once	TRBV4-3	TRBJ2-1	TGCGCCAGCAGCCAAGATCCTTCCGGGGTACACTACAATGAGCAGTTCTTC	CASSQDPSGVHYNEQFF
TRBD1	-	TRBV28	TRBJ1-1	TGTGCCAGCAGTTATGGGACAGGCGAGATCGAAGCTTTCTTT	CASSYGTGEIEAFF
TRBD1	-	TRBV9	TRBJ2-7	TGTGCCAGCAGCGTAAGCGGGACAGGGGGCTACGAGCAGTACTTC	CASSVSGTGGYEQYF
-	-	TRBV4-1	TRBJ2-7	TGCGCCAGCAGCCTATTCAGAGAGGGGATCTACGAGCAGTACTTC	CASSLFREGIYEQYF
TRBD1	-	TRBV18	TRBJ1-2	TGTGCCAGCTCACCGTTGCTTCTCACAGGGGGGGACTATGGCTACACCTTC	CASSPLLLTGGDYGYTF
-	-	TRBV7-6	TRBJ2-3	TGTGCCAGCAGCTCGATAGGACTTACAGATACGCAGTATTTT	CASSSIGLTDTQYF
TRBD2	-	TRBV4-3	TRBJ2-1	TGCGCCAGCAGCCAAGACGGGACTAGCGGGAGTTCATACAATGAGCAGTTCTTC	CASSQDGTSGSSYNEQFF
-	-	TRBV4-2	TRBJ1-1	TGTGCCAGCAGCCAGGATGGGGAATCGAACACTGAAGCTTTCTTT	CASSQDGESNTEAFF
-	once	TRBV11-1	TRBJ2-3	TGTGCCAGCAGCTTAGCGGCCTCGGGACGAGATACGCAGTATTTT	CASSLAASGRDTQYF
-	-	TRBV15	TRBJ2-7	TGTGCCACCAGCAGACGGGGACAAGGCTACGAGCAGTACTTC	CATSRRGQGYEQYF
TRBD2	-	TRBV11-3	TRBJ2-3	TGTGCCAGCAGCCCCGCTAGCGGGAGCACAGATACGCAGTATTTT	CASSPASGSTDTQYF
-	few	TRBV5-8	TRBJ1-3	TGTGCCAGCAGCTTGCGCCACAGAGCCTTCTCTGGAAACACCATATATTTT	CASSLRHRAFSGNTIYF
-	-	TRBV29-1	TRBJ2-2	TGCAGCGTTGGTCTAGCGATAGATTCGAACACCGGGGAGCTGTTTTTT	CSVGLAIDSNTGELFF
-	few	TRBV7-8	TRBJ2-3	TGTGCCAGCAGCTTCAGGGTTCTCACAGATACGCAGTATTTT	CASSFRVLTDTQYF
-	medium-sized	TRBV27	TRBJ1-5	TGTGCCAGCAGTTTATTATACGGGGGGGAGGGCAATCAGCCCCAGCATTTT	CASSLLYGGEGNQPQHF
TRBD1	-	TRBV5-8	TRBJ2-3	TGTGCCAGCAGCTTGGTGAGGACAGGGGGCAGCACAGATACGCAGTATTTT	CASSLVRTGGSTDTQYF
-	-	TRBV9	TRBJ1-3	TGTGCCAGCAGCGTAGTGGCGGGGCACTCTGGAAACACCATATATTTT	CASSVVAGHSGNTIYF
TRBD1	-	TRBV10-1	TRBJ1-5	TGCGCCAGCAGGCACGGACAGGGAGGCAATCAGCCCCAGCATTTT	CASRHGQGGNQPQHF
-	-	TRBV7-6	TRBJ1-1	TGTGCCAGCAGCGAACTACGGACTGAAGCTTTCTTT	CASSELRTEAFF
-	once	TRBV5-6	TRBJ1-2	TGTGCCAGCAGCTTCCTATTACCTCAGGAAACTTATGGCTACACCTTC	CASSFLLPQETYGYTF
-	-	TRBV5-1	TRBJ2-1	TGCGCCAGCAGCCCCGTGGGGGGAGTGAATGAGCAGTTCTTC	CASSPVGGVNEQFF
-	-	TRBV27	TRBJ1-2	TGTGCCAGCATCCCCCGCGGAGGGGTGCAAACTTACTATGGCTACACCTTC	CASIPRGGVQTYYGYTF
TRBD2	-	TRBV7-6	TRBJ2-7	TGTGCCAGCAGCTTAGGGGACAACATCGGGACTAGATCGGCTCCCCCCTACGAGCAGTACTTC	CASSLGDNIGTRSAPPYEQYF
-	-	TRBV7-8	TRBJ2-5	TGTGCCAGCAGCTTAGCGATTGAACAGGGTATCACCGGGACCTACCAAGAGACCCAGTACTTC	CASSLAIEQGITGTYQETQYF
-	-	TRBV9	TRBJ1-3	TGTGCCAGCAGCGCCCTCCCTGGGAACACCATATATTTT	CASSALPGNTIYF
TRBD1	-	TRBV6-5	TRBJ1-1	TGTGCCAGCAGTTTACAGGGGCCGTACTCTGAAGCTTTCTTT	CASSLQGPYSEAFF
TRBD1	once	TRBV5-1	TRBJ1-1	TGCGCCAGCAGCATCGGGACAGGGGGCACTGAAGCTTTCTTT	CASSIGTGGTEAFF
-	-	TRBV9	TRBJ1-1	TGTGCCAGCAGCCCCAATTCAGCGGGGCTGGAGACTGAAGCTTTCTTT	CASSPNSAGLETEAFF
-	-	TRBV29-1	TRBJ1-2	TGCAGCGTTAGTTCCGACAGGCTCTATGGCTACACCTTC	CSVSSDRLYGYTF
-	-	TRBV7-9	TRBJ1-2	TGTGCCAGCAGCCCGGACCCAGGAGCAACTAACTATGGCTACACCTTC	CASSPDPGATNYGYTF
-	-	TRBV6-5	TRBJ2-3	TGTGCCAGTCGATTAGGGCCAGATACGCAGTATTTT	CASRLGPDTQYF
TRBD1	-	TRBV27	TRBJ2-2	TGTGCCAGCAGTTTATACAGGGGGCGTTACACCGGGGAGCTGTTTTTT	CASSLYRGRYTGELFF
-	-	TRBV7-9	TRBJ2-3	TGTGCCAGCAGCCCAAGACCTTCACCAGATACGCAGTATTTT	CASSPRPSPDTQYF
TRBD2	-	TRBV9	TRBJ2-7	TGTGCCAGCAGCGTGGGGGGGAGAGCCTACGAGCAGTACTTC	CASSVGGRAYEQYF
TRBD2	-	TRBV6-5	TRBJ2-1	TGTGCCAGCAACCTAGCGGGGGGGCTCAATGAGCAGTTCTTC	CASNLAGGLNEQFF
TRBD2	-	TRBV9	TRBJ2-1	TGTGCCAGCAGCGCGAGCGGGATGGGGGTCGACGAGCAGTTCTTC	CASSASGMGVDEQFF
TRBD2	-	TRBV9	TRBJ2-7	TGTGCCAGCAGCGTAGGTGGCGGGAGGGCCTACGAGCAGTACTTC	CASSVGGGRAYEQYF
TRBD2	-	TRBV9	TRBJ2-5	TGTGCCAGCAGCTCCGGACTAGCGGGGGCCCAAGAGACCCAGTACTTC	CASSSGLAGAQETQYF
TRBD1	-	TRBV18	TRBJ2-7	TGTGCCAGCTCCGTCTCGACAGGGACCTACGAGCAGTACTTC	CASSVSTGTYEQYF
TRBD2	-	TRBV6-5	TRBJ2-5	TGTGCCAGCAGTTACCTCAGCGGGGGTGAGACCCAGTACTTC	CASSYLSGGETQYF
-	-	TRBV9	TRBJ2-5	TGTGCCAGCAGCGGAAGCGGGCGGGGCCAAGAGACCCAGTACTTC	CASSGSGRGQETQYF
TRBD1	medium-sized	TRBV19	TRBJ1-5	TGTGCCAGTAGCGAATTGGGACAGGGGGCAGGGCAGCCCCAGCATTTT	CASSELGQGAGQPQHF
-	few	TRBV6-5	TRBJ2-2	TGTGCCAGCAGTTACTATGGGGCATCCGGGGAGCTGTTTTTT	CASSYYGASGELFF
-	-	TRBV4-3	TRBJ2-1	TGCGCCAGCAGCCAAAACACCCGGGCGCAGTTCTTC	CASSQNTRAQFF
TRBD1	once	TRBV13	TRBJ1-3	TGTGCCAGCAGCTTAGGGGGACAGGGGGCTGGAAACACCATATATTTT	CASSLGGQGAGNTIYF
-	-	TRBV7-2	TRBJ2-7	TGTGCCAGCAGCTTAGCGTCCTCTTGGAGACTAGTCGATGCCTACGAGCAGTACTTC	CASSLASSWRLVDAYEQYF
-	-	TRBV6-6	TRBJ2-1	TGTGCCAGCAGTTACTCGACAGGACTAGGCCAATATGAGCAGTTCTTC	CASSYSTGLGQYEQFF
-	few	TRBV2	TRBJ1-2	TGTGCCAGCACCGAAGTGAATGGCTACACCTTC	CASTEVNGYTF
-	-	TRBV4-2	TRBJ2-2	TGTGCCAGCAGCCAAAGGGAGGGGGCCGGCGACGGGGAGCTGTTTTTT	CASSQREGAGDGELFF
TRBD2	-	TRBV9	TRBJ2-3	TGTGCCAGCAGCGCCGAGGGGCTAGCGGGGGCCTCAGACACGCAGTATTTT	CASSAEGLAGASDTQYF
-	-	TRBV4-3	TRBJ2-1	TGCGCCAGCAGCCTGGTCCTAGCCGGTCCTTACAATGAGCAGTTCTTC	CASSLVLAGPYNEQFF
-	-	TRBV27	TRBJ2-5	TGTGCCAGCAGTTTATCTGGGGCACCCCAAGAGACCCAGTACTTC	CASSLSGAPQETQYF
-	-	TRBV29-1	TRBJ1-1	TGCAGCGTTGTAGGTGAGGGAGTGGGCACTGAAGCTTTCTTT	CSVVGEGVGTEAFF
TRBD1	-	TRBV19	TRBJ1-2	TGTGCCAGTAGTCCTCGTCCCGGGACAGGGTTTAACGGAGGCTACACCTTC	CASSPRPGTGFNGGYTF
-	-	TRBV11-2	TRBJ2-7	TGTGCCAGCAGCTTAGGAGGGGCCAGCTCCTACGAGCAGTACTTC	CASSLGGASSYEQYF